This T cell receptor (beta chain) was identified during a study of neurological immune-mediated disorders. 2 million unsorted PBMCs were stored in RNAlater at -80 °C before RNA extraction. Study-level results: The repertoires of 18 of 34 multiple sclerosis patients fell into one related-CDR3 cluster (a possible signature) under phylogenetic grouping. CDR3 amino acid sequences of expanded clones were not shared across subjects, a result suggesting private repertoires in all groups.

Synthesis of cDNA used 5'RACE (with 10-nucleotide random UMIs). A single record per CDR3 protein comes from TCRdb applying MiXCR to the 5' RACE reads. The repertoire has tens of thousands of distinct CDR3 sequences, around 3.4% of them found once; the top ten carry under 3.5%. J lost 0 bases, V lost 0 bases, and 2 bases had no gene match. CDR1 and CDR2 from the germline V gene are DFQATT and SNEGSKA (reference sequence). CDR3 length: 15 amino acids. In its sample, this clonotype was seen many times. Its antigen is still unknown. This chain connects TRBV20-1 to TRBJ1-5; 7 positions agree with TRBD1. Input material: PBMCs. The source is a woman aged 45-65 years with multiple sclerosis. CDR3 sequence: CSAREAGGSNQPQHF. The CDR3 DNA sequence: TGCAGTGCTAGAGAGGCAGGGGGTAGCAATCAGCCCCAGCATTTT.